Below, 22 T cell receptor beta chains from the same sample are listed, as sequenced in a study of control samples from healthy donors and cancer patients. Sequencing used immunoSEQ multiplex PCR; TCRdb keeps in-frame clones, though not all of them. The top ten clones hold approximately 15% of a sample with 90,000 or so clones, roughly 90% of them seen once. Material: blood. These receptors originate from a woman in her 70s in good health.

This clone appeared once. The rearrangement links TRBV12-3 or TRBV12-4 to TRBJ2-4; 9 positions agree with TRBD1. The CDR3 covers 12 residues. After removal of 5 bases from V and 16 bases from J, the junction contained 9 bases not matched to a gene. CDR3 DNA sequence: TGTGCCAGCAGTGTCGGGACAGGGAAAACCTACTTC. Translated: CASSVGTGKTYF.

The chain is built from TRBV6-6 and TRBJ1-6; TRBD1 matches 8 bases. CDR1 is MNHNY, CDR2 SVGAGI, per germline (reference sequence). The CDR3 length is 15 residues. V gave up 6 bases and J gave up 5 bases; unmatched junction bases: 6. The CDR3 spells CASSIGQGNNSPLHF. The DNA of the CDR3 is TGTGCCAGCAGCATCGGACAGGGCAATAATTCACCCCTCCACTTT.

The chain combines TRBV15 with TRBJ1-2, with D perhaps TRBD1 (6 bases). Germline V gene data show CDR1 as LNHNV and CDR2 as YYDKDF (reference sequence). The CDR3 has 13 amino acids. The V and J ends lost 1 base and 7 bases respectively, with 10 bases between them. CDR3: CATSRADRSGYTF. The CDR3 DNA reads TGTGCCACCAGCAGAGCGGACAGATCTGGCTACACCTTC.

The V call is TRBV10-2, the J call TRBJ1-1; D is perhaps TRBD1 (5 bases). V dropped 3 bases and J dropped 0 bases, with 11 bases sitting between them. This CDR3 has 15 residues. From germline, CDR1 is WSHSY and CDR2 SAAADI. The CDR3 loop is CASSETTVMNTEAFF. The CDR3 region has the DNA TGCGCCAGCAGTGAAACGACAGTGATGAACACTGAAGCTTTCTTT.

The chain employs TRBV7-8 and TRBJ1-2; possible D gene TRBD1, 5 bases. The CDR3 covers 19 residues. In germline, CDR1 is SGHVS, CDR2 FQNEAQ. Trimming cost V 1 base and J 5 bases, with 26 bases left between them. For the CDR3, the DNA is TGTGCCAGCAGCTTAGGGATAGGGAAAGGACAAGTTCCTGTTTATGGCTACACCTTC. It is translated as CASSLGIGKGQVPVYGYTF.

The chain recombines TRBV29-1 with TRBJ2-2; possible D gene TRBD1, 5 bases. This CDR3 region has 14 residues. Germline V gene lookup returns CDR1 SQVTM and CDR2 ANQGSEA. V was trimmed by 6 bases and J by 0 bases, leaving 11 bases between them. This chain's CDR3 is CSVPGISNTGELFF. The CDR3 DNA reads TGCAGCGTCCCAGGGATTTCGAACACCGGGGAGCTGTTTTTT.

The CDR3 is CASSPGTSGSYNEQFF. The CDR3 nucleotides are TGTGCCAGTAGTCCGGGGACTAGCGGGAGCTACAATGAGCAGTTCTTC. J is TRBJ2-1 and V is TRBV19; the match to TRBD2 covers 14 bases. V lost 5 bases and J lost 3; bases outside the gene matches: 3. In germline, CDR1 is LNHDA, CDR2 SQIVND (reference sequence). This CDR3 region has 16 residues.

This sequence joins TRBV2 and TRBJ1-2; 8 nucleotides match TRBD1. Losses at the gene ends were 2 bases for V and 9 bases for J; bases not matched to a gene: 5. The V gene's germline CDR1 is SNHLY and CDR2 FYNNEI. The CDR3 is made up of 13 amino acids. CDR3 DNA: TGTGCCAGCAGTGAAATACAGGGGGGAAGCTACACCTTC. Translating gives CASSEIQGGSYTF.

A few counts support this clone. The genes are TRBV19 and TRBJ1-5, with D uncertain. Trimming pared 10 bases from V and 7 bases from J, leaving 11 bases between. This CDR3 region has 11 residues. Germline V gene sequence: CDR1 LNHDA, CDR2 SQIVND (reference sequence). CDR3: CATGREQPQHF. CDR3 in DNA: TGTGCCACCGGAAGAGAACAGCCCCAGCATTTT.

The gene calls are TRBV7-2 and TRBJ2-1, with 9 bases aligning to TRBD2. The CDR3 contains 14 residues. The V gene's germline CDR1 is SGHTA and CDR2 FQGNSA. Trimming removed 7 bases from V and 7 bases from J; junction bases left unmatched: 8. CDR3 nucleotides: TGTGCCAGCATCTTTAGCGGGAGTGGTAATGAGCAGTTCTTC. Translation gives CASIFSGSGNEQFF.

In its sample, this clone was seen once. CDR3 protein: CASSNPSGSFYEQYF. DNA for the CDR3: TGTGCCAGTAGTAACCCGAGCGGGAGCTTCTACGAGCAGTACTTC. The chain couples TRBV19 to TRBJ2-7, with TRBD2 matching over 8 bases. Trimming took 4 bases from V and 3 from J; bases not matched to a gene: 8. Germline CDR1 and CDR2: LNHDA and SQIVND (reference sequence). The CDR3 is made up of 15 amino acids.

The chain is built from TRBV5-6 and TRBJ2-7; no clear D gene. V lost 0 bases and J 3 bases, leaving 7 bases between the germline ends. Germline CDR1 reads SGHDT; CDR2 reads YYEEEE. The CDR3 totals 13 residues. This CDR3 is CASSLAKGYEQYF. In DNA form, the CDR3 reads TGTGCCAGCAGCTTGGCCAAGGGCTACGAGCAGTACTTC.

In its sample, this clone was seen once. The chain is built from TRBV6-6 and TRBJ2-7; D not certain. Per the germline V gene, CDR1 is MNHNY and CDR2 is SVGAGI (reference sequence). The CDR3 contains 13 residues. V dropped 0 bases and J dropped 6 bases, with 9 bases sitting between them. The CDR3 DNA sequence: TGTGCCAGCAGTTACTCCGTTTACGTCGAGCAGTACTTC. This sequence encodes CASSYSVYVEQYF.

J is TRBJ2-2 and V is TRBV18; 7 bases map to TRBD1. The CDR3 covers 15 residues. CDR1 is KGHSH, CDR2 LQKENI, per germline. V shed 5 bases, J shed 2 bases, and the junction held 5 bases outside the gene matches. CDR3 nucleotides: TGTGCCAGCTCAATGGGACAGAGTAACACCGGGGAGCTGTTTTTT. Its protein product is CASSMGQSNTGELFF.

This sequence joins TRBV3-1 (or the pseudogene TRBV3-2) and TRBJ2-5; TRBD2 is a possible D gene (5 bases). The V gene's germline CDR1 is LGHDT and CDR2 YNNKEL (reference sequence). The CDR3 extends over 15 amino acids. V was cut by 4 bases and J by 2 bases, with 14 bases left in between. The CDR3 DNA reads as TGTGCCAGCAGCCTCCGGGCGGACTTACAAGAGACCCAGTACTTC. This gives the protein CASSLRADLQETQYF.

CDR3 DNA sequence: TGTGCCAGCAACTGGCGGGGTGTGATGAACACTGAAGCTTTCTTT. Protein: CASNWRGVMNTEAFF. The rearrangement uses TRBV6-5 and TRBJ1-1; D ambiguous. Germline-derived CDR1 and CDR2 are MNHEY and SVGAGI. This CDR3 contains 15 residues. V gave up 7 bases and J gave up 0 bases, with 15 bases separating them.

The gene calls are TRBV3-1 (or the pseudogene TRBV3-2) and TRBJ1-1; D uncertain. The CDR3 extends over 13 amino acids. Germline lookup yields CDR1 LGHDT and CDR2 YNNKEL (reference sequence). Trimming stripped 4 bases from V and 4 bases from J, with 10 bases between. CDR3 protein: CASSRPGGTEAFF. For the CDR3, the DNA is TGTGCCAGCAGCCGCCCCGGTGGCACTGAAGCTTTCTTT.

V is TRBV5-4 and J is TRBJ1-2; TRBD1 might be the D (6 bases). V lost 0 bases to trimming and J lost 6 bases, with 9 bases between them. The V gene's germline CDR1 is SGHNT and CDR2 YYREEE (reference sequence). The CDR3 is made up of 13 amino acids. The CDR3 nucleotides read TGTGCCAGCAGCTTGGGGGGGCGAAATGGCTACACCTTC. Translated: CASSLGGRNGYTF.

The V and J genes are TRBV5-6 and TRBJ1-4; 7 bases map to TRBD1. Germline loops: CDR1 SGHDT, CDR2 YYEEEE. The CDR3 totals 14 residues. The trim removed 5 bases at V and 7 bases at J, leaving 8 bases unmatched. The CDR3 nucleotides read TGTGCCAGCAGTCCTCAGGGGGGACGTGAAAAACTGTTTTTT. This encodes CASSPQGGREKLFF.

This clone appeared a single time. This rearrangement joins TRBV6-6 to TRBJ1-2, with 10 bases lining up with TRBD1. Per the germline V gene, CDR1 is MNHNY and CDR2 is SVGAGI (reference sequence). CDR3 length equals 14 residues. V lost 3 bases, J lost 8 bases, and 6 bases stayed unmatched. In nucleotides, the CDR3 is TGTGCCAGCAGTTATACCATGACAGGGGGCGGCTACACCTTC. Protein: CASSYTMTGGGYTF.

The J gene is TRBJ2-2, the V gene TRBV10-3; a weak D match, TRBD2 (6 bases). Germline CDR1 reads ENHRY; CDR2 reads SYGVKD. The CDR3 is 13 residues long. V lost 6 bases and J lost 7, with 12 bases in between. In DNA form, the CDR3 reads TGTGCCATCAGCGCCACTAGCATCGGGGAGCTGTTTTTT. As protein: CAISATSIGELFF.

V and J are TRBV29-1 and TRBJ2-5, with a possible D match to TRBD1 (6 bases). V was shortened by 6 bases and J by 5 bases, with 22 bases between the two germline ends. Germline assignment: CDR1 SQVTM and CDR2 ANQGSEA. The CDR3 is made up of 15 amino acids. CDR3 in amino acids: CSVDKGQSSGETQYF. DNA of the CDR3: TGCAGCGTCGACAAGGGACAATCTTCAGGGGAGACCCAGTACTTC.